The clone carrying this TCR beta chain was observed a few times. V lost 3 bases and J lost 1; bases outside the gene matches: 11. In germline, CDR1 is KGHDR, CDR2 SFDVKD. CDR3 length: 17 residues. This sample is drawn from a study of identical twins. TCRdb fed the 5' RACE reads into MiXCR, producing one record per CDR3 protein. The sample records 570,000 or so distinct CDR3 sequences, roughly 9.9% being singletons. The data were also submitted as part of a second study, on yellow fever vaccine responses in identical twins.

This sequence joins TRBV24-1 and TRBJ2-7, with 7 positions matching TRBD1. This TCR was sampled from a woman aged 18-29 years in good health. Specimen: PBMCs. CDR3 loop: CATSDITVGQRSYEQYF. In DNA form, the CDR3 reads TGTGCCACCAGTGATATCACTGTGGGACAGCGATCCTACGAGCAGTACTTC.